This TCR beta chain was profiled in a study of cytomegalovirus exposure and HLA in healthy donors. Study-wide results and limits: Reports indicate that TCR beta sequences accurately predicted the HLA-A and HLA-B alleles of most subjects.

Regarding this clone: The antigen is not known.

60 Vbeta and 13 Jbeta primers were used in PCR. The repertoire was sequenced with immunoSEQ multiplex PCR; TCRdb's copy has only in-frame clones and lacks some. The sample holds under 200,000 clones, almost 80% seen once. The study sampled nominally healthy donors, though unrecorded immune exposures were likely. Germline lookup yields CDR1 LGHNA and CDR2 YSLEER. The CDR3 has 12 residues. Trimming at V came to 8 bases and at J to 7 bases, leaving 4 bases not matched to a gene. The receptor's source is a man in his fifties or sixties in good health and CMV-seropositive. V gene TRBV4-3 combines with J gene TRBJ2-3; 9 nucleotides agree with TRBD1. Input material: PBMCs. CDR3 DNA: TGCGCCAGCGGACAGGGGTCTTATACGCAGTATTTT. This encodes CASGQGSYTQYF.